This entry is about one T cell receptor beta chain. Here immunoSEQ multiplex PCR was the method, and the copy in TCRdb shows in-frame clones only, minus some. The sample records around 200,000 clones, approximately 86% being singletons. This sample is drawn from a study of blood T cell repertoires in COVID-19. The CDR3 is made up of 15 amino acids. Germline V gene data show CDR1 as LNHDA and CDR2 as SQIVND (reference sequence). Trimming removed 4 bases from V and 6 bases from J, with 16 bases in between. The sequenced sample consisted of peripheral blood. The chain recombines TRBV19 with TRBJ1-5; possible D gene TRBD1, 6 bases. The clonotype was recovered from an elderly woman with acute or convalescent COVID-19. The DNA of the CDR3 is TGTGCCAGTAGTAAAACAGGGTTAGGCACTCAGCCCCAGCATTTT. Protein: CASSKTGLGTQPQHF. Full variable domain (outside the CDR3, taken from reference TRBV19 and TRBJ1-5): DGGITQSPKYLFRKEGQNVTLSCEQNLNHDAMYWYRQDPGQGLRLIYYSQIVNDFQKGDIAEGYSVSREKKESFPLTVTSAQKNPTAFYLCASSKTGLGTQPQHFGDGTRLSIL.